This entry is about one T cell receptor beta chain. What it binds is not known. The record originates from a study of T cell repertoires in cytomegalovirus infection. The overall study: CMV infection and matching HLA type were both indicated by public TCR beta signatures. Study outcomes and limitations: Within the response measured ex vivo, HLA-C-restricted CMV-specific TCR beta clonotypes were dominant. CMV carriers having the relevant HLA were flagged by cumulative public TCR beta family frequency.

V was clipped by 5 bases and J by 6 bases, with 16 bases between them. This CDR3 comprises 15 residues. Germline CDR1 KGHSH, CDR2 LQKENI. Via MiXCR, TCRdb re-called the reads, giving one row per CDR3 protein. The sample has 200,000 or so distinct CDR3 sequences, 15% to 20% seen once. Sequenced material: PBMCs. The chain joins TRBV18 to TRBJ1-4, with D hard to call. This clonotype originated in a human donor in good health (CMV status not recorded). Some clones in this sample may be carry-over from other donors' samples. In nucleotides, the CDR3 is TGTGCCAGCTCATCGAACCGGGAGTCAGATGAAAAACTGTTTTTT. Residues: CASSSNRESDEKLFF.